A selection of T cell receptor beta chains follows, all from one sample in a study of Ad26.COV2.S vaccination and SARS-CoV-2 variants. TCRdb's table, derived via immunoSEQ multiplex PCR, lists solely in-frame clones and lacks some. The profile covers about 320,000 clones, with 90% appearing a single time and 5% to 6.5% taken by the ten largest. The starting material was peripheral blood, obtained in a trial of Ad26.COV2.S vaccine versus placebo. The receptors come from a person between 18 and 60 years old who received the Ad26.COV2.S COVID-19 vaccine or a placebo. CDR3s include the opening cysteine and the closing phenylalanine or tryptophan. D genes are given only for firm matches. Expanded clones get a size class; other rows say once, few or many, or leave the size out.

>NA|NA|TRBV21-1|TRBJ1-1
CASSKEEGDIGNTEAFF
TGTGCCAGCAGCAAAGAGGAGGGGGACATCGGGAACACTGAAGCTTTCTTT
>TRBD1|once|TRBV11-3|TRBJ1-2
CASSFRNTGEYNYGYTF
TGTGCCAGCAGCTTCCGAAATACAGGGGAATACAACTATGGCTACACCTTC
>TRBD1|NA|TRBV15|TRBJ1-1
CATSRGVQGWATEAFF
TGTGCCACCAGCAGGGGAGTACAGGGGTGGGCCACTGAAGCTTTCTTT
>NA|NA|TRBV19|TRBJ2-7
CASSIGQAYEQYF
TGTGCCAGTAGTATAGGACAGGCCTACGAGCAGTACTTC
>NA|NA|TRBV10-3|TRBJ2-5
CAISRGGSEETQYF
TGTGCCATCAGCCGTGGGGGCTCAGAAGAGACCCAGTACTTC
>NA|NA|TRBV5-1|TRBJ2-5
CASSPPGAGETQYF
TGCGCCAGCAGCCCCCCCGGGGCGGGGGAGACCCAGTACTTC
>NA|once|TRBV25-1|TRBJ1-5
CASNSGQSNQPQHF
TGTGCCAGCAACTCCGGACAGAGCAATCAGCCCCAGCATTTT
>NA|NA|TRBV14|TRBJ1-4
CASSPIGDNEKLFF
TGTGCCAGCAGCCCGATCGGAGATAATGAAAAACTGTTTTTT
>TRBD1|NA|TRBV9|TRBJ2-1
CASSVADRGYNEQFF
TGTGCCAGCAGCGTAGCGGACAGGGGATACAATGAGCAGTTCTTC
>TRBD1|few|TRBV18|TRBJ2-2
CASSPQGANTGELFF
TGTGCCAGCTCACCGCAGGGGGCGAACACCGGGGAGCTGTTTTTT
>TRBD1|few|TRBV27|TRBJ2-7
CASSSIPTGAFYEQYF
TGTGCCAGCAGCTCAATACCCACAGGGGCGTTCTACGAGCAGTACTTC
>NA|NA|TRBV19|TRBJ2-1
CASSIKAFGSEQFF
TGTGCCAGTAGTATTAAGGCTTTTGGTTCGGAACAGTTCTTC
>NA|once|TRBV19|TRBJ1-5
CASSMSRVGQPQHF
TGTGCCAGTAGTATGTCCAGGGTGGGGCAGCCCCAGCATTTT
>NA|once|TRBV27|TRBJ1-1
CASSSPGFMTEAFF
TGTGCCAGCAGTTCGCCAGGGTTTATGACTGAAGCTTTCTTT
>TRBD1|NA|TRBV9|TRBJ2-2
CASSVVGQGKGKLSNTGELFF
TGTGCCAGCAGCGTAGTGGGACAGGGGAAGGGGAAACTTTCGAACACCGGGGAGCTGTTTTTT
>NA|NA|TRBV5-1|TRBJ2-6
CASSLITSGANVLTF
TGCGCCAGCAGCTTGATCACATCTGGGGCCAACGTCCTGACTTTC
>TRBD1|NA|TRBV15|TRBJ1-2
CATSREDRRYYGYTF
TGTGCCACCAGCAGAGAGGACAGGAGGTACTATGGCTACACCTTC
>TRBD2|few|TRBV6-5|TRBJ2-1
CASRVLAGGYNEQFF
TGTGCCAGCAGGGTCTTAGCGGGAGGGTACAATGAGCAGTTCTTC
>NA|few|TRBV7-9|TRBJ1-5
CASSLVGSNQPQHF
TGTGCCAGCAGCTTAGTAGGCAGCAATCAGCCCCAGCATTTT
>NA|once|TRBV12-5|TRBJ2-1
CASGLIRYSRDPGDEQFF
TGTGCTAGTGGTTTGATCCGTTACTCTCGGGACCCCGGGGATGAGCAGTTCTTC
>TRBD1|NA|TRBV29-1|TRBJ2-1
CSVGARTGGGDEQFF
TGCAGCGTTGGAGCCCGGACAGGGGGAGGCGATGAGCAGTTCTTC
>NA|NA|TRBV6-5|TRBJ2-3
CASRLLGGTDTQYF
TGTGCCAGCAGACTTTTGGGCGGGACAGATACGCAGTATTTT
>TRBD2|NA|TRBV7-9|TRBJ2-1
CASSPGGISYNEQFF
TGTGCCAGCAGCCCGGGAGGGATTAGCTACAATGAGCAGTTCTTC
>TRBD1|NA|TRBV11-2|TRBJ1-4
CASSFYGQGYNEKLFF
TGTGCCAGCAGCTTCTACGGACAGGGATATAATGAAAAACTGTTTTTT
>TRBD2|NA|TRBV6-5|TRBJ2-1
CASSRSGRADEQFF
TGTGCCAGCAGCCGAAGCGGGAGGGCCGATGAGCAGTTCTTC
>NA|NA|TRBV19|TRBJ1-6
CASNVGTKDSPLHF
TGTGCCAGTAACGTCGGGACAAAGGATTCACCCCTCCACTTT
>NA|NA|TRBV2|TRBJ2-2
CASGWDGLLTPPGELFF
TGTGCCAGCGGATGGGACGGCCTTTTGACCCCCCCCGGGGAGCTGTTTTTT
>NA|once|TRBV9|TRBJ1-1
CASSTGEGTSEAFF
TGTGCCAGCAGTACCGGAGAGGGTACCTCTGAAGCTTTCTTT
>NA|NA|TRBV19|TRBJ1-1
CASRGPFELNTEAFF
TGTGCCAGCCGTGGCCCTTTCGAGCTGAACACTGAAGCTTTCTTT
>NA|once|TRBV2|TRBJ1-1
CASRVDTNTEAFF
TGTGCCAGCAGGGTAGACACGAACACTGAAGCTTTCTTT
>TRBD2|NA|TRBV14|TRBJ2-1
CASSQVSGSNNEQFF
TGTGCCAGCAGCCAAGTTAGCGGGAGTAACAATGAGCAGTTCTTC
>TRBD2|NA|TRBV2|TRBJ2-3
CASSDPSGRAGDFTDTQYF
TGTGCCAGCAGTGATCCCTCGGGGAGGGCGGGGGACTTCACAGATACGCAGTATTTT
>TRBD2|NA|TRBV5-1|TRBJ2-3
CASSLPPRSGGAGSLTQYF
TGCGCCAGCAGCTTGCCCCCTCGCTCCGGGGGGGCCGGTTCACTGACGCAGTATTTT
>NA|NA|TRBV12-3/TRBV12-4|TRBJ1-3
CASSLPPGNTIYF
TGTGCCAGCAGTTTACCTCCTGGAAACACCATATATTTT
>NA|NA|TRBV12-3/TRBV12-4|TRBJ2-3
CASAPITDTQYF
TGTGCCAGCGCCCCGATCACAGATACGCAGTATTTT
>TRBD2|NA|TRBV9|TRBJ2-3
CASSVVTSGRLDTQYF
TGTGCCAGCAGCGTAGTTACTAGCGGGAGATTAGATACGCAGTATTTT
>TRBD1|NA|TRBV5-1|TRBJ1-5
CASSPQGAEPQHF
TGCGCCAGCAGCCCTCAGGGGGCGGAACCCCAGCATTTT
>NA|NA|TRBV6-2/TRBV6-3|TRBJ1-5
CASSYNLISPRPTSNQPQHF
TGTGCCAGCAGTTACAACCTCATTTCCCCGAGGCCCACTAGCAATCAGCCCCAGCATTTT
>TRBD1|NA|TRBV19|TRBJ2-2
CASSIQGAAGELFF
TGTGCCAGTAGTATACAGGGGGCTGCCGGGGAGCTGTTTTTT
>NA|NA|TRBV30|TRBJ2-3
CAWTRTTDTQYF
TGTGCCTGGACCAGGACCACAGATACGCAGTATTTT
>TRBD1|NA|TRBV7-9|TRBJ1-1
CASSLEGASTEAFF
TGTGCCAGCAGCTTAGAGGGGGCCTCCACTGAAGCTTTCTTT
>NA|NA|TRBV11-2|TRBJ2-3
CASSPPDTQYF
TGTGCCAGCAGCCCGCCGGATACGCAGTATTTT
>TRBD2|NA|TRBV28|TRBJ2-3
CASSLLFPAGRTDTQYF
TGTGCCAGCAGTTTATTGTTCCCAGCGGGACGCACAGATACGCAGTATTTT
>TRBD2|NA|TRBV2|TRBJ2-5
CASRETSGGAGETQYF
TGTGCCAGCAGGGAAACTAGCGGGGGTGCGGGGGAGACCCAGTACTTC
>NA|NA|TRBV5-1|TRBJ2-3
CASSLVALADTQYF
TGCGCCAGCAGCTTGGTGGCACTAGCCGATACGCAGTATTTT
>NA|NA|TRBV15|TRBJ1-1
CATSRAQPGNTEAFF
TGTGCCACCAGCCGCGCCCAGCCGGGGAACACTGAAGCTTTCTTT
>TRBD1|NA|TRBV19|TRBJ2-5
CASSFSNQGAQYF
TGTGCCAGTAGTTTCTCCAACCAGGGGGCCCAGTACTTC
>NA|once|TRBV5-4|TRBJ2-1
CASRAWGSYNEQFF
TGTGCCAGCAGGGCGTGGGGTTCCTACAATGAGCAGTTCTTC
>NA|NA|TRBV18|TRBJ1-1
CASSSYRGQDNTEAFF
TGTGCCAGCTCATCGTACCGGGGGCAGGATAACACTGAAGCTTTCTTT
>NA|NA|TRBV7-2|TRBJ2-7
CASSLGARGSSYEQYF
TGTGCCAGCAGCTTAGGGGCGAGGGGGTCTTCCTACGAGCAGTACTTC
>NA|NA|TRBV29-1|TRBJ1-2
CSVGLQGRGYTF
TGCAGCGTGGGTTTACAGGGACGTGGCTACACCTTC
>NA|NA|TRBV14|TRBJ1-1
CASSASAALNTEAFF
TGTGCCAGCAGCGCCTCTGCCGCACTGAACACTGAAGCTTTCTTT
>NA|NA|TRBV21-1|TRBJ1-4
CASRREDEKLFF
TGTGCCAGTCGTAGGGAGGATGAAAAACTGTTTTTT
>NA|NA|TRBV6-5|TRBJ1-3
CASSPHRADTIYF
TGTGCCAGCAGTCCTCACAGGGCAGACACCATATATTTT
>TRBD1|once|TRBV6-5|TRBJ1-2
CASSSYRGGYTF
TGTGCCAGCAGTTCATACAGGGGTGGCTACACCTTC
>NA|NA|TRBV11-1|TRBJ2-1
CASSLDRFREQFF
TGTGCCAGCAGCTTAGACAGGTTTCGGGAGCAGTTCTTC
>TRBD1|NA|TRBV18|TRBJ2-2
CASSETGQGANTGELFF
TGTGCCAGCTCGGAGACTGGACAGGGGGCCAACACCGGGGAGCTGTTTTTT
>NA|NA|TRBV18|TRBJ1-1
CASSYGTHTEAFF
TGTGCCAGCTCCTACGGGACGCACACTGAAGCTTTCTTT
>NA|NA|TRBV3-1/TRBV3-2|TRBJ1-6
CASSQDYVGGGGYNSPLHF
TGTGCCAGCAGCCAAGATTACGTGGGGGGCGGCGGATATAATTCACCCCTCCACTTT
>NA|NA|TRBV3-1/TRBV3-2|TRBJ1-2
CASSLNRDTRLNYGYTF
TGTGCCAGCAGCCTTAACCGGGACACCCGTCTAAACTATGGCTACACCTTC